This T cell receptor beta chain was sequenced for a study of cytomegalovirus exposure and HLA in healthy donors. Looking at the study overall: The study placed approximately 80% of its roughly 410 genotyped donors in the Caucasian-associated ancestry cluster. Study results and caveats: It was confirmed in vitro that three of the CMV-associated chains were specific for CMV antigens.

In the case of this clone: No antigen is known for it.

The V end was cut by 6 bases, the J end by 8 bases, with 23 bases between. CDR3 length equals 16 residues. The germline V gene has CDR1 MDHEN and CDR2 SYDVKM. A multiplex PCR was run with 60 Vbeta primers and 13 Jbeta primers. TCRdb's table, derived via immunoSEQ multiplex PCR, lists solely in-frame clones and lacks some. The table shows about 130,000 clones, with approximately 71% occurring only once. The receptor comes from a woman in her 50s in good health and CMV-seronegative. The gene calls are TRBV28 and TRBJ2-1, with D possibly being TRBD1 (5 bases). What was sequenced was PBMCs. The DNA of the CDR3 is TGTGCCAGCAGGGCAGGGTTAAGCGCCCGGGCGGATGAGCAGTTCTTC. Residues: CASRAGLSARADEQFF.